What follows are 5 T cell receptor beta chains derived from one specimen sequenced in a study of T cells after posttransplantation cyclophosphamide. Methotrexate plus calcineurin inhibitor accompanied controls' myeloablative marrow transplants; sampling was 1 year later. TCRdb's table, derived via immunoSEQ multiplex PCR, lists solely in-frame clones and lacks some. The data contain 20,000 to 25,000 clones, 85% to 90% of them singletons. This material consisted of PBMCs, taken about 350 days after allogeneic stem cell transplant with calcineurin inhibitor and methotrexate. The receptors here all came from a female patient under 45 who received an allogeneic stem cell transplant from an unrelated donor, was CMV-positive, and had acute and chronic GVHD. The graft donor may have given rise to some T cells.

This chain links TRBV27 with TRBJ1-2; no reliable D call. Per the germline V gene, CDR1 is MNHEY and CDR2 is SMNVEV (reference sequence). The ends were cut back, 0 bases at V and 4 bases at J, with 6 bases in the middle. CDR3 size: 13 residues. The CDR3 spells CASSLSPLYGYTF. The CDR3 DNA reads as TGTGCCAGCAGTTTATCCCCCCTCTATGGCTACACCTTC.

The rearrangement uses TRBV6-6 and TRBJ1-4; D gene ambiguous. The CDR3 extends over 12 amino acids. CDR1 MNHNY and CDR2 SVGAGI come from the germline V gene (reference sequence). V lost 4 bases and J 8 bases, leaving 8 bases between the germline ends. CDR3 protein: CASSSPGEKLFF. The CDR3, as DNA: TGTGCCAGCAGTTCCCCGGGGGAAAAACTGTTTTTT.

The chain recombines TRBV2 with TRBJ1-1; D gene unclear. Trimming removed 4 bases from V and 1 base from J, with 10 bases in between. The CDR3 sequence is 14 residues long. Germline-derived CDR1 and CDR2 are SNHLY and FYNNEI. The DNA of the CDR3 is TGTGCCAGCAGTGCCAGTGCCCCGAACACTGAAGCTTTCTTT. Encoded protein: CASSASAPNTEAFF.

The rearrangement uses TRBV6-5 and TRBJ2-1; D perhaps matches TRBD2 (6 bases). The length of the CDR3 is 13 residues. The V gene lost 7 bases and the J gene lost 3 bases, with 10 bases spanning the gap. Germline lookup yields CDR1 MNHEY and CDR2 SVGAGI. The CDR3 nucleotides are TGTGCCAGCAAAGTGGGGGGCTACAATGAGCAGTTCTTC. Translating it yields CASKVGGYNEQFF.

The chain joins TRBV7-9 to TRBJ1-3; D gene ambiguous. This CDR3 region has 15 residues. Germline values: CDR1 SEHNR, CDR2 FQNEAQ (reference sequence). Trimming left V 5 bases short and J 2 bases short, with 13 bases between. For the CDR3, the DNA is TGTGCCAGCAGCATAGGAGGGTTAACTGGAAACACCATATATTTT. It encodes CASSIGGLTGNTIYF.